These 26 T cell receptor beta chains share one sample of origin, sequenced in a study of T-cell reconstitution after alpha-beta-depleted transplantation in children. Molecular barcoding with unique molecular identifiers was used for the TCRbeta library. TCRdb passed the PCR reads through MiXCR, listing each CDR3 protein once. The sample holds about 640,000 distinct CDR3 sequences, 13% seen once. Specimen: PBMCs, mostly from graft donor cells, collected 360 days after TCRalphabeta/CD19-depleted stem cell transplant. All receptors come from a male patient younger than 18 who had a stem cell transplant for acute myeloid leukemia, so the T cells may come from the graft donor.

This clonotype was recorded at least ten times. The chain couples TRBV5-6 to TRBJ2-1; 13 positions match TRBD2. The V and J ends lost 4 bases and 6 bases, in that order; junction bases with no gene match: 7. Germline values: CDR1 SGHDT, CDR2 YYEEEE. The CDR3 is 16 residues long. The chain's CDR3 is CASSLGLAGDGNEQFF. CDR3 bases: TGTGCCAGCAGCCTTGGACTAGCGGGAGACGGCAATGAGCAGTTCTTC.

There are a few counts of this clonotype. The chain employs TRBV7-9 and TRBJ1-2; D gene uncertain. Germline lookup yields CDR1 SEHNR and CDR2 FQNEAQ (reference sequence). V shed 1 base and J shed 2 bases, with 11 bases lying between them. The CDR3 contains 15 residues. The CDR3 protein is CASSLGVAGNYGYTF. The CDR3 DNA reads TGTGCCAGCAGCTTAGGCGTCGCGGGGAACTATGGCTACACCTTC. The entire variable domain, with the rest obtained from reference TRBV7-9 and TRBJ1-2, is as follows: DTGVSQNPRHKITKRGQNVTFRCDPISEHNRLYWYRQTLGQGPEFLTYFQNEAQLEKSRLLSDRFSAERPKGSFSTLEIQRTEQGDSAMYLCASSLGVAGNYGYTFGSGTRLTVV.

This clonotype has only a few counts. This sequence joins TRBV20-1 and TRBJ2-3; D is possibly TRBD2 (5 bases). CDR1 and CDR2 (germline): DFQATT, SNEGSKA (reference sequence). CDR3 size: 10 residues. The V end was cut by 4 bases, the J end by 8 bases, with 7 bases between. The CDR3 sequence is CSATGVTQYF. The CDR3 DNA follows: TGCAGTGCTACCGGGGTTACGCAGTATTTT.

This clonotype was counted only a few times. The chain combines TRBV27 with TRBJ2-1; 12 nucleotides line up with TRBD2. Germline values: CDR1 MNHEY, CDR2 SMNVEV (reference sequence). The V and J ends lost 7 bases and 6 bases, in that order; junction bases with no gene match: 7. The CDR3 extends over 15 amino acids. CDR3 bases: TGTGCCAGCACCTGTCGGACTAGCGGGACCAATGAGCAGTTCTTC. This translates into CASTCRTSGTNEQFF.

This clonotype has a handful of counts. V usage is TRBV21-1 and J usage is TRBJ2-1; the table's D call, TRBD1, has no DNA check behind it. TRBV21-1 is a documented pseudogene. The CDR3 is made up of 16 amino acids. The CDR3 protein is CASSMIRDRGHNEQFF. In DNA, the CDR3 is TGTGCCAGCAGCATGATACGGGACAGGGGGCACAATGAGCAGTTCTTC.

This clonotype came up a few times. CDR3 residues: CASSYSRDRGPYEQYF. The CDR3 DNA reads TGTGCCAGCAGTTACTCTCGAGACAGAGGGCCCTACGAGCAGTACTTC. V is TRBV6-2 or TRBV6-3 and J is TRBJ2-7, with D perhaps assigned TRBD1 or TRBD2 (5 bases each). V was pared by 0 bases and J by 2 bases, with 14 bases between. The CDR3 consists of 16 residues. Germline V gives CDR1 MNHEY, CDR2 SVGEGT.

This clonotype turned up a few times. Written as DNA, the CDR3 is TGTGCCAGCAGCTTGGCAACACAGCCCCAGCATTTT. Amino acid sequence: CASSLATQPQHF. This sequence joins TRBV5-6 and TRBJ1-5; unclear D gene. Germline V gene data show CDR1 as SGHDT and CDR2 as YYEEEE. V was trimmed by 0 bases and J by 7 bases, leaving 5 bases between them. The CDR3 sequence is 12 residues long. The whole variable domain, filled in from reference TRBV5-6 and TRBJ1-5, reads DAGVTQSPTHLIKTRGQQVTLRCSPKSGHDTVSWYQQALGQGPQFIFQYYEEEERQRGNFPDRFSGHQFPNYSSELNVNALLLGDSALYLCASSLATQPQHFGDGTRLSIL.

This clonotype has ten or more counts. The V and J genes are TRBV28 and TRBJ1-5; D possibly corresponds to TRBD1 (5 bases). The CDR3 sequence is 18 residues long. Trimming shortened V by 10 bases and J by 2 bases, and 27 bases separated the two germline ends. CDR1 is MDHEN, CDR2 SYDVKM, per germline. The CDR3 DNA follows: TGTGCCACGTGGACGGGACTCCCCGATCCGGGGGGCAATCAGCCCCAGCATTTT. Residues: CATWTGLPDPGGNQPQHF.

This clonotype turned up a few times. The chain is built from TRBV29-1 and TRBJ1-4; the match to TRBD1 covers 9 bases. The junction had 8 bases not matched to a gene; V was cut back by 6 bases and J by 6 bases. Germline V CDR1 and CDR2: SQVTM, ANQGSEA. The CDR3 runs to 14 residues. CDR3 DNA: TGCAGCGTGAGACAGGGGGGCGTGGATGAAAAACTGTTTTTT. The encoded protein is CSVRQGGVDEKLFF.

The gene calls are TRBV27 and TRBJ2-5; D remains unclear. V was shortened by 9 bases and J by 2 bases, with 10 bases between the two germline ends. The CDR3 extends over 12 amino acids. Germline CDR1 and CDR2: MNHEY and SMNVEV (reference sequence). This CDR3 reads CASGPVQETQYF. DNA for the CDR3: TGTGCCAGTGGACCCGTACAAGAGACCCAGTACTTC.

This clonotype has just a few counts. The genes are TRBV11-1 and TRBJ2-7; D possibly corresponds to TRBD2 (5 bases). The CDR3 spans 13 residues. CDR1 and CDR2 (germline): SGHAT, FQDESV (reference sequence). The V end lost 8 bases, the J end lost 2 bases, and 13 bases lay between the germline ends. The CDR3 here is CASGLSPAYEQYF. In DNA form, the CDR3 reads TGTGCCAGCGGACTCTCACCCGCCTACGAGCAGTACTTC.

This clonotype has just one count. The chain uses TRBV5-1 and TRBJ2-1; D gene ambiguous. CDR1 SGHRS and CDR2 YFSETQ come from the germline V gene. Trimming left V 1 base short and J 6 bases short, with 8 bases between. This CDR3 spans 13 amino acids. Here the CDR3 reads CASSLKGRNEQFF. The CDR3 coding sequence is TGCGCCAGCAGCTTGAAAGGACGCAATGAGCAGTTCTTC.

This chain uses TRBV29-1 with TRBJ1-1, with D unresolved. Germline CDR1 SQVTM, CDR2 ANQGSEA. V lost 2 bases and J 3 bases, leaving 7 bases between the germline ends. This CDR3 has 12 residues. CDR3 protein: CSVEKVDTEAFF. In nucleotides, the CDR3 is TGCAGCGTTGAAAAGGTTGACACTGAAGCTTTCTTT.

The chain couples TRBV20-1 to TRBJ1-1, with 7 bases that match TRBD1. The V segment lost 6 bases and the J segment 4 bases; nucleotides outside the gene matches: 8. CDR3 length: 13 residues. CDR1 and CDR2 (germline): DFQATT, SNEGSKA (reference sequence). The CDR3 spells CSARFTGVTEAFF. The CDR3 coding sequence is TGCAGTGCGAGATTTACAGGGGTCACTGAAGCTTTCTTT.

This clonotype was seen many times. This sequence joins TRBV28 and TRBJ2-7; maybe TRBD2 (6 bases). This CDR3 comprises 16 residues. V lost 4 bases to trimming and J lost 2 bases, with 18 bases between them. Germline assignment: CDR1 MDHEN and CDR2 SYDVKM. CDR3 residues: CASSWPVTGAAYEQYF. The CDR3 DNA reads TGTGCCAGCAGTTGGCCCGTCACGGGAGCGGCCTACGAGCAGTACTTC.

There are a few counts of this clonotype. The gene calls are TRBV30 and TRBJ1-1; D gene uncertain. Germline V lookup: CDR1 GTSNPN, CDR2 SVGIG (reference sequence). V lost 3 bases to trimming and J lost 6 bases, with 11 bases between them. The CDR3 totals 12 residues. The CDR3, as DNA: TGTGCCTGGAGCCCCGGCCCCCCTGAAGCTTTCTTT. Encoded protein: CAWSPGPPEAFF.

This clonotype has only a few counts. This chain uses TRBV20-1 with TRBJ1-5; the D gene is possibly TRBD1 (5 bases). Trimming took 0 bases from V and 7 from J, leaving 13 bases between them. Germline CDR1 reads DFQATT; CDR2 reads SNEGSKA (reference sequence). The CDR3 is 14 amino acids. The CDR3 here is CSAREVGVRQPQHF. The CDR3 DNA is TGCAGTGCTAGAGAAGTAGGGGTTCGGCAGCCCCAGCATTTT.

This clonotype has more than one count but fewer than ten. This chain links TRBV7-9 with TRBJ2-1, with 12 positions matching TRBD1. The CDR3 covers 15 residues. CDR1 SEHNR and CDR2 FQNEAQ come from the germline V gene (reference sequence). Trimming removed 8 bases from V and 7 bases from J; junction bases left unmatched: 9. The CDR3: CASPPRDRGPNEQFF. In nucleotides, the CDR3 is TGTGCCAGCCCTCCCCGGGACAGGGGGCCTAATGAGCAGTTCTTC.

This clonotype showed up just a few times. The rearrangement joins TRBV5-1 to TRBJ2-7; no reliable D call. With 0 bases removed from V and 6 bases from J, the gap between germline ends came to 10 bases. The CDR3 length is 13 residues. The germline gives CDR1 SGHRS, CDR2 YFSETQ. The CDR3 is CASSLAGWAEQYF. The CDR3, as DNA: TGCGCCAGCAGCTTGGCGGGTTGGGCCGAGCAGTACTTC. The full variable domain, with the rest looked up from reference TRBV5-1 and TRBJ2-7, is KAGVTQTPRYLIKTRGQQVTLSCSPISGHRSVSWYQQTPGQGLQFLFEYFSETQRNKGNFPGRFSGRQFSNSRSEMNVSTLELGDSALYLCASSLAGWAEQYFGPGTRLTVT.

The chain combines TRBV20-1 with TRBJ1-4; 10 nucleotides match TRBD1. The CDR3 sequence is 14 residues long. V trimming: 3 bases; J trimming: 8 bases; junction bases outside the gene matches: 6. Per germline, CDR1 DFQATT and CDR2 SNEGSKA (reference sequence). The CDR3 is CSASAQDRGEKLFF. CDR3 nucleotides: TGCAGTGCTAGTGCTCAGGACAGGGGGGAAAAACTGTTTTTT.

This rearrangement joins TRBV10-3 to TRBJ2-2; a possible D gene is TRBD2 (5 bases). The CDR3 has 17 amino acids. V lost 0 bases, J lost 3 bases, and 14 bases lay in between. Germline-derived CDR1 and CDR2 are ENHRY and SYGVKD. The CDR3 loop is CAISESFPGSDTGELFF. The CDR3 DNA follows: TGTGCCATCAGTGAGTCTTTCCCGGGGTCAGACACCGGGGAGCTGTTTTTT.

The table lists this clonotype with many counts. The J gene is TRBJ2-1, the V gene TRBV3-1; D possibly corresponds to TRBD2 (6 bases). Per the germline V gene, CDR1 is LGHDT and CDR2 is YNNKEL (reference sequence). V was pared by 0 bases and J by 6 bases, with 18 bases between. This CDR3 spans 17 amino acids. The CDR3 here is CASSQDVGRDEGNEQFF. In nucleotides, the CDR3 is TGTGCCAGCAGCCAAGACGTAGGGCGGGATGAAGGCAATGAGCAGTTCTTC.

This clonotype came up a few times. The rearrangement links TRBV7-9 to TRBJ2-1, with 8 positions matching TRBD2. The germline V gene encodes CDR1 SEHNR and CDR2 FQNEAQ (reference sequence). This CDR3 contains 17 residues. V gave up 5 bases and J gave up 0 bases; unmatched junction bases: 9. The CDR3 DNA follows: TGTGCCAGCAGCCGACCGCGTGGGACTAGCTCCTACAATGAGCAGTTCTTC. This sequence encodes CASSRPRGTSSYNEQFF.

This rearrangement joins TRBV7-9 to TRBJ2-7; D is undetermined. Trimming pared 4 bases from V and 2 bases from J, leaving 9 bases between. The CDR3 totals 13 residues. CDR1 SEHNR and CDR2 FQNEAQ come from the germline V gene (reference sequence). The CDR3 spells CASSSRTPYEQYF. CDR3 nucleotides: TGTGCCAGCAGCTCCAGGACCCCCTACGAGCAGTACTTC.

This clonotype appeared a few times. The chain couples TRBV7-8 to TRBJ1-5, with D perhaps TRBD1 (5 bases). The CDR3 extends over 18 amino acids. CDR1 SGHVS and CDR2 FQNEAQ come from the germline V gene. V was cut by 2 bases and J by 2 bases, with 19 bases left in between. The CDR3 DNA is TGTGCCAGCAGCTTATTATATAGGACCCCAGGGCGCAATCAGCCCCAGCATTTT. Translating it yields CASSLLYRTPGRNQPQHF.

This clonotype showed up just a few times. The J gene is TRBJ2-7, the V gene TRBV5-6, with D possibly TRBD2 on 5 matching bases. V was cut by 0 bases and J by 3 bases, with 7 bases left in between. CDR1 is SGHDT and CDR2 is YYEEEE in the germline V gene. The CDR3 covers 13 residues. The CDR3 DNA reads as TGTGCCAGCAGCTTGGTGAGGGTCTACGAGCAGTACTTC. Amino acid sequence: CASSLVRVYEQYF. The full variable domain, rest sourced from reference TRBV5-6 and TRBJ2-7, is DAGVTQSPTHLIKTRGQQVTLRCSPKSGHDTVSWYQQALGQGPQFIFQYYEEEERQRGNFPDRFSGHQFPNYSSELNVNALLLGDSALYLCASSLVRVYEQYFGPGTRLTVT.